Below are 27 T cell receptor beta chains sequenced from a single sample in a study of early T cells in non-severe SARS-CoV-2 infection (dated by TCRdb to 2020 to 2023). Libraries were built with 5' RACE. TCRdb lists the instrument as NextSeq 500. Using fastp at Q25 and MiXCR, TCRdb reprocessed the public reads and kept productive beta chains. Duplicate CDR3 protein sequences are folded into a single record with the most common DNA and genes. Present in this sample are approximately 70,000 distinct CDR3 sequences, 8% to 10% of which were seen just once. Around 15% of the sample lies in the top ten. This material consisted of whole blood, taken at baseline. These receptors all come from an adult who was a healthcare worker with PCR-confirmed SARS-CoV-2 infection or an uninfected control (not recorded which).

The V gene is TRBV29-1, the J gene TRBJ2-1; 10 bases are shared with TRBD2. The CDR3 spans 14 residues. Germline V gives CDR1 SQVTM, CDR2 ANQGSEA. Trimming cost V 8 bases and J 6 bases; bases outside gene matches: 10. Here the CDR3 reads CSSLGSGRRNEQFF. The CDR3 DNA is TGCAGCTCCCTGGGTAGCGGGAGGCGCAATGAGCAGTTCTTC.

This clonotype was recorded many times. The chain combines TRBV3-1 with TRBJ2-1; D gene uncertain. Germline V CDR1 and CDR2: LGHDT, YNNKEL (reference sequence). V gave up 2 bases and J gave up 4 bases, with 3 bases separating them. The CDR3 runs 12 residues. In DNA, the CDR3 is TGTGCCAGCAGCCAAACGTACAATGAGCAGTTCTTC. It encodes CASSQTYNEQFF.

The CDR3 loop reads CASSGPGLAGSSEQFF. CDR3 bases: TGTGCCAGCAGCGGACCGGGACTAGCGGGATCTAGTGAGCAGTTCTTC. This chain connects TRBV5-5 to TRBJ2-1, with TRBD2 identical over 13 bases. V lost 4 bases and J lost 9; bases outside the gene matches: 10. CDR1 is SGHKS and CDR2 is YYEKEE in the germline V gene (reference sequence). The CDR3 extends over 16 amino acids.

The J gene is TRBJ2-1, the V gene TRBV20-1; tentatively, D is TRBD2 (6 bases). The CDR3 loop spans 14 amino acids. Germline lookup yields CDR1 DFQATT and CDR2 SNEGSKA (reference sequence). The V and J ends lost 5 bases and 4 bases respectively, with 15 bases between them. DNA of the CDR3: TGCAGTGCTCTAACGGGACTCCCGTACAATGAGCAGTTCTTC. It codes for CSALTGLPYNEQFF.

This clonotype occurred many times. The V gene is TRBV29-1, the J gene TRBJ2-5; D remains ambiguous. The CDR3 runs 12 residues. The germline V gene has CDR1 SQVTM and CDR2 ANQGSEA. Trimming stripped 7 bases from V and 1 base from J, with 10 bases between. Here the CDR3 reads CSAGWVQETQYF. The CDR3, as DNA: TGCAGCGCTGGGTGGGTCCAAGAGACCCAGTACTTC.

This clonotype has only a few counts. The genes are TRBV14 and TRBJ2-7; 12 positions match TRBD1. Trimming cost V 4 bases and J 3 bases; bases outside gene matches: 10. Germline V CDR1 and CDR2: SGHDN, FVKESK. This CDR3 spans 17 amino acids. The CDR3 region is CASSRDRGLKERYEQYF. The CDR3 bases are TGTGCCAGCAGCCGGGACAGGGGGCTAAAAGAACGCTACGAGCAGTACTTC.

A few counts support this clonotype. V usage is TRBV7-9 and J usage is TRBJ1-5; perhaps TRBD1 as D (5 bases). V was pared by 4 bases and J by 4 bases, with 14 bases between. The CDR3 is 15 amino acids. From germline, CDR1 is SEHNR and CDR2 FQNEAQ (reference sequence). CDR3 residues: CASSSTLTENQPQHF. The CDR3 region has the DNA TGTGCCAGCAGCTCCACTCTGACAGAGAATCAGCCCCAGCATTTT.

A note on this clonotype: This may be a read error: a much more frequent sequence differs by one nucleotide. The gene calls are TRBV11-2 and TRBJ2-5; tentative D call: TRBD2 (6 bases). CDR1 SGHAT and CDR2 FQNNGV come from the germline V gene. The CDR3 sequence is 12 residues long. Written as DNA, the CDR3 is TGTGCCAACAGCTTGGGGGGAGAGACCCAGTACTTC. It is translated as CANSLGGETQYF.

This clonotype was picked up many times. V and J are TRBV14 and TRBJ1-1; D perhaps matches TRBD1 (5 bases). The germline V gene encodes CDR1 SGHDN and CDR2 FVKESK. V lost 1 base and J 1 base, leaving 22 bases between the germline ends. The CDR3 runs to 19 residues. The DNA of the CDR3 is TGTGCCAGCAGCCAAGCTCCCGAGGGGTCCTGGTTACGGAACACTGAAGCTTTCTTT. Its protein is CASSQAPEGSWLRNTEAFF.

As regards this clonotype: A clone one base away is much larger, so this may be a read error. The chain employs TRBV16 and TRBJ2-4, with D perhaps matching TRBD1 (5 bases). The germline gives CDR1 KGHSY, CDR2 FQNENV. The CDR3 spans 11 residues. CDR3 sequence: CVSTQGWIQYF. In DNA, the CDR3 is TGTGTCAGCACCCAGGGATGGATTCAGTACTTC.

The chain is built from TRBV28 and TRBJ1-4; possibly TRBD1 for D (6 bases). The CDR3 has 15 residues. V lost 4 bases, J lost 8 bases, and 17 bases lay in between. Germline-derived CDR1 and CDR2 are MDHEN and SYDVKM. The CDR3 protein is CASSSSGDWKEKLFF. CDR3 nucleotides: TGTGCCAGCAGTTCCTCAGGGGATTGGAAAGAAAAACTGTTTTTT. The variable domain in full, with the rest retrieved from reference TRBV28 and TRBJ1-4, is DVKVTQSSRYLVKRTGEKVFLECVQDMDHENMFWYRQDPGLGLRLIYFSYDVKMKEKGDIPEGYSVSREKKERFSLILESASTNQTSMYLCASSSSGDWKEKLFFGSGTQLSVL.

This clonotype was seen a handful of times. The V gene is TRBV19, the J gene TRBJ2-5; no firm D call. Trimming removed 1 base at V and 1 base at J, with 10 bases between. CDR1 is LNHDA and CDR2 is SQIVND in the germline V gene (reference sequence). This CDR3 is built from 15 residues. The CDR3: CASSIAGRSQETQYF. The CDR3 DNA sequence: TGTGCCAGTAGTATAGCCGGCAGATCCCAAGAGACCCAGTACTTC.

This clonotype appeared a few times. The genes are TRBV6-6 and TRBJ2-1; 9 bases line up with TRBD2. The CDR3 is made up of 12 amino acids. Trimming removed 7 bases from V and 8 bases from J; junction bases left unmatched: 3. Germline CDR1 and CDR2: MNHNY and SVGAGI (reference sequence). Here the CDR3 DNA reads TGTGCCAGCAACAGACTAGCGGATGAGCAGTTCTTC. Protein: CASNRLADEQFF.

This clonotype showed up many times. The CDR3 region is CSANTGPGTDTQYF. The CDR3, as DNA: TGCAGTGCAAACACGGGACCCGGCACAGATACGCAGTATTTT. The chain recombines TRBV20-1 with TRBJ2-3, with D perhaps being TRBD1 or TRBD2 (5 bases each). V lost 6 bases and J lost 1, with 14 bases in between. The germline V gene encodes CDR1 DFQATT and CDR2 SNEGSKA (reference sequence). The CDR3 loop spans 14 amino acids.

J is TRBJ2-2 and V is TRBV6-1; 7 nucleotides match TRBD2. CDR3 size: 14 residues. Trimming removed 10 bases from V and 1 base from J; junction bases left unmatched: 6. CDR1 MNHNS and CDR2 SASEGT come from the germline V gene. The DNA of the CDR3 is TGTGCCACGCGGGAGACAGTGAACACCGGGGAGCTGTTTTTT. Translation gives CATRETVNTGELFF.

This clonotype was counted many times. V is TRBV6-1 and J is TRBJ1-2; 8 bases agree with TRBD1. The V gene's germline CDR1 is MNHNS and CDR2 SASEGT. With V trimmed by 6 bases and J by 4 bases, 7 bases remained unmatched. The CDR3 spans 14 residues. The chain's CDR3 is CASSDGQGVYGYTF. Written as DNA, the CDR3 is TGTGCCAGCAGCGACGGACAGGGAGTCTATGGCTACACCTTC.

J is TRBJ2-7 and V is TRBV6-6; 7 bases fit TRBD2. This CDR3 is built from 19 residues. J lost 2 bases, V lost 7 bases, and 23 bases had no gene match. The germline V gene has CDR1 MNHNY and CDR2 SVGAGI (reference sequence). The CDR3 loop is CASTQRILQRDGKTYEQYF. For the CDR3, the DNA is TGTGCCAGCACCCAAAGGATCTTGCAGCGGGACGGAAAGACCTACGAGCAGTACTTC.

This clonotype has a handful of counts. The gene calls are TRBV7-8 and TRBJ1-3, with TRBD1 matching over 8 bases. The CDR3 has 13 residues. Germline V gene sequence: CDR1 SGHVS, CDR2 FQNEAQ. This CDR3 reads CLTQGATGNTIYF. The CDR3 DNA is TGTCTTACCCAGGGGGCAACTGGAAACACCATATATTTT. Full variable domain (remainder filled in from reference TRBV7-8 and TRBJ1-3): GAGVSQSPRYKVAKRGQDVALRCDPISGHVSLFWYQQALGQGPEFLTYFQNEAQLDKSGLPSDRFFAERPEGSVSTLKIQRTQQEDSAVYLCLTQGATGNTIYFGEGSWLTVV.

The chain employs TRBV15 and TRBJ2-7, with D possibly being TRBD1 (6 bases). Trimming removed 3 bases at V and 3 bases at J, with 12 bases between. Germline-derived CDR1 and CDR2 are LNHNV and YYDKDF (reference sequence). This CDR3 is 14 amino acids long. The DNA of the CDR3 is TGTGCCACCAGCAGGACAGGAGGACTCTACGAGCAGTACTTC. Residues: CATSRTGGLYEQYF.

This clonotype has at least ten counts. The V gene is TRBV7-8, the J gene TRBJ2-5; no firm D call. The germline CDR1 and CDR2 sequences are SGHVS and FQNEAQ. The CDR3 has 12 residues. Between the trimmed V and J ends, which lost 5 bases and 7 bases, there was a span of 11 bases. CDR3 sequence (DNA): TGTGCCAGCAGCCCACCACACGTGACCCAGTACTTC. This codes for CASSPPHVTQYF.

In its sample, this clonotype was seen many times. The chain employs TRBV20-1 and TRBJ1-1; 9 bases map to TRBD1. Germline values: CDR1 DFQATT, CDR2 SNEGSKA (reference sequence). V lost 6 bases to trimming and J lost 1 base; unmatched junction nucleotides: 6. CDR3 length: 14 residues. The CDR3 spells CSARTGVSNTEAFF. CDR3 in DNA: TGCAGTGCGAGGACAGGGGTGTCGAACACTGAAGCTTTCTTT.

This clonotype appeared many times. This chain joins TRBV11-1 and TRBJ2-7; 7 nucleotides align to TRBD2. V trimming: 7 bases; J trimming: 6 bases; junction bases outside the gene matches: 12. CDR1 and CDR2 from the germline V gene are SGHAT and FQDESV (reference sequence). CDR3 length equals 14 residues. For the CDR3, the DNA is TGTGCCAGCACCCCAAACCTGGGGAGGGCCGAGCAGTACTTC. It codes for CASTPNLGRAEQYF.

In DNA form, the CDR3 reads TGTGCCAGCAGCTTACCAGGTCCCGAGACCCAGTACTTC. The encoded protein is CASSLPGPETQYF. This chain uses TRBV11-2 with TRBJ2-5; unclear D gene. CDR3 length equals 13 residues. Per the germline V gene, CDR1 is SGHAT and CDR2 is FQNNGV. V was cut by 2 bases and J by 5 bases, with 9 bases left in between.

CDR3 in amino acids: CASSQDARTDTQYF. The DNA of the CDR3 is TGTGCCAGCAGCCAAGACGCACGCACAGATACGCAGTATTTT. J is TRBJ2-3 and V is TRBV3-1; D gene ambiguous. Trimming pared 0 bases from V and 1 base from J, leaving 5 bases between. In germline, CDR1 is LGHDT, CDR2 YNNKEL (reference sequence). The CDR3 is 14 amino acids.

The table lists this clonotype with many counts. The chain joins TRBV29-1 to TRBJ1-2, with 7 bases that match TRBD1. The CDR3 is made up of 14 amino acids. Germline V gene lookup returns CDR1 SQVTM and CDR2 ANQGSEA. Trimming took 6 bases from V and 2 from J; bases not matched to a gene: 9. CDR3 loop: CSVPPGQKNYGYTF. DNA of the CDR3: TGCAGCGTCCCACCGGGACAGAAAAACTATGGCTACACCTTC.

This clonotype was seen a few times. This chain connects TRBV29-1 to TRBJ2-1; TRBD2 aligns across 8 bases. V was clipped by 5 bases and J by 5 bases; unmatched bases: 8. CDR1 and CDR2 from the germline V gene are SQVTM and ANQGSEA. The CDR3 sequence is 14 residues long. In DNA form, the CDR3 reads TGCAGCGTTCCCGGGACTAGGTCCAACAATGAGCAGTTCTTC. Translating gives CSVPGTRSNNEQFF.

The chain carries TRBV7-2 and TRBJ1-2; possibly TRBD1 for D (5 bases). In germline, CDR1 is SGHTA, CDR2 FQGNSA. V was shortened by 1 base and J by 1 base, with 16 bases between the two germline ends. The CDR3 runs to 17 residues. In DNA, the CDR3 is TGTGCCAGCAGCTTAGGTGGACGGGACGGGCATAACTATGGCTACACCTTC. Translating gives CASSLGGRDGHNYGYTF.